This T cell receptor (beta chain) was obtained from a study of shared clonotypes between healthy human individuals. Note on this clone: The antigen remains undetermined.

It was CD45RO-negative cells, positively selected for CCR7, that made up naive CD8 cells, with terminally differentiated effector memory CD45RA+ cells excluded. Assay used: immunoSEQ multiplex PCR; TCRdb lists only in-frame clones, some missing. The sample includes roughly 2 million clones, about 95% seen only once; the top ten take roughly 1%. CDR3 length: 15 amino acids. The V gene's germline CDR1 is MNHEY and CDR2 SMNVEV (reference sequence). V dropped 6 bases and J dropped 7; count of bases not matched to a gene: 8. Study results and limitations: Sharing across four donors was highest in naive CD4 (around 5%) and lowest in memory CD8 (0.4%).

Source material: naive CD8+ T cells sorted from blood. The clonotype was recovered from a man aged 18 to 30 in good health. The chain joins TRBV27 to TRBJ1-6; 8 nucleotides match TRBD1. Written as DNA, the CDR3 is TGTGCCAGCAGAAAGACAGGGGAACGGAATTCACCCCTCCACTTT. This encodes CASRKTGERNSPLHF.